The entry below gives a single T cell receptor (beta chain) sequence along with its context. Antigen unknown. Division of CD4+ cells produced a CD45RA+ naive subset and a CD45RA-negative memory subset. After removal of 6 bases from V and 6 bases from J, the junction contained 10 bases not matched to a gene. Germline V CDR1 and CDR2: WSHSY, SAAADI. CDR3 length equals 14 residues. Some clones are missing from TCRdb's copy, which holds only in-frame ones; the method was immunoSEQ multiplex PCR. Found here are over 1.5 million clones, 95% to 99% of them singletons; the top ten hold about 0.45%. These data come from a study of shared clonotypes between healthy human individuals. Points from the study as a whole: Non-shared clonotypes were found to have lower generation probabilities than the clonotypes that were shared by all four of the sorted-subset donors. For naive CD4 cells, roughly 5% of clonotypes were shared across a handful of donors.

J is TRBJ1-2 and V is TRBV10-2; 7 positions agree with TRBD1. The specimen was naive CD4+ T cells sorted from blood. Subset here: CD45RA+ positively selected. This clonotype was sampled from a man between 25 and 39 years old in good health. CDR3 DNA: TGCGCCAGCAGGTCCTCACAGGGGTCCCATGGCTACACCTTC. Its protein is CASRSSQGSHGYTF.